This TCR beta chain derives from a study of blood T cell repertoires in COVID-19. Study as a whole: T cells, B-cell-depleted T cells, or PBMCs provided the cDNA or gDNA that served as material.

Sequencing was performed with immunoSEQ multiplex PCR; in TCRdb, only in-frame clones are kept and a portion is missing. The table lists some 150,000 clones, about three quarters of them singletons. This CDR3 is built from 13 residues. Trimming removed 5 bases from V and 3 bases from J, with 11 bases in between. CDR1 and CDR2 (germline): SGHAT, FQDESV (reference sequence). The sequence was collected from an elderly woman with active or convalescent COVID-19. The rearrangement uses TRBV11-1 and TRBJ2-7; D ambiguous. Sequenced sample: peripheral blood. The CDR3 here is CASSRTELYEQYF. CDR3 nucleotide sequence: TGTGCCAGCAGCCGAACCGAACTCTACGAGCAGTACTTC.